This T cell receptor beta chain was identified in a study of blood T cell repertoires in COVID-19 (dated by TCRdb to about 2020). A note on the overall study: Samples from collaborators originated in the United States, Italy and Spain and spanned both the acute and convalescent phases of COVID-19. The prospective study material was composed of cDNA or gDNA derived from T cells, B-cell-depleted T cells, or PBMCs. The dataset comprised deeply sampled blood TCRbeta repertoires from subjects exposed to, actively infected with, or recovered from COVID-19. A freely available public database, intended as a resource for researchers studying the immune response to SARS-CoV-2, is where the repertoires were released. The samples were drawn from the first 160 participants of the ongoing ImmuneRACE study and from 1,254 subjects provided by 6 global collaborators. Nearly every sample came with metadata listing a de-identified subject ID, COVID-19 status, age in years and sex. Where available, HLA class I and class II types were taken from metadata supplied by the sample provider and were not determined by assay-based typing.

TCRbeta CDR3 regions were amplified from genomic DNA using the immunoSEQ Assay, a bias-controlled multiplex PCR. The original pipeline was this. The number of nucleated cells in each sample was estimated from the amplification of reference gene primers within the assay. Sequence reads were collapsed and filtered to measure the absolute abundance of every unique TCRbeta CDR3 rearrangement. For each sample, productive Simpson clonality was calculated as the square root of Simpson's diversity index over productive rearrangements. In its TCRdb copy, this immuneACCESS table keeps in-frame sequences only and misses some clones. Where compared with another copy, unresolved V genes explain less than half of these, and the others have no known cause. V, J and clone size are those of that table, while D and trimming were read from the DNA. Present in this sample are about 410,000 clones, 86% of which were seen just once. Clones ranked in the top ten supply approximately 1.5% of the sample.

The collaborating institutions used their own protocols to collect whole blood in K2EDTA tubes. For TCRbeta analysis, collaborator samples were shipped as frozen whole blood, as isolated PBMCs, or as DNA extracted from either sample type. The research as a whole found: Clinical and demographic metadata were provided uncurated, with the amount varying by source and participant.

Looking up the germline V gene (reference sequence) yields CDR1 SGHNT and CDR2 YYREEE. The germline ends are 19 bases apart after V is trimmed by 3 bases and J by 2 bases. Inclusive of the bounding cysteine and phenylalanine, the CDR3 is 17 residues long. Just the 51-base CDR3 DNA is kept, in frame starting at base 1. With respect to this clone: It lacks a known antigen. No much larger clone is present one base from it, and per-base qualities are unavailable.

The chain is assembled from TRBV5-4 and TRBJ2-3; the D gene is perhaps TRBD1, on 6 matching bases. This clonotype was sampled from a woman under 40 with active or convalescent COVID-19. The sample comprised peripheral blood. Here the CDR3 is given as CASSSTRIDRNTDTQYF. The nucleotide sequence reads as follows: TGTGCCAGCAGCTCCACTCGAATTGACAGGAACACAGATACGCAGTATTTT.